This entry features one T cell receptor (beta chain) sequence. Its target is not known. This record belongs to a study of cytomegalovirus exposure and HLA in healthy donors. Regarding the study as a whole: In a later analysis, specific HLA alleles were associated with over 15,000 TCR beta sequences at a 0.05 false discovery rate. Productive status was seen about 90% or about 30% of the time for most TCR beta V segments in an earlier analysis.

PCR used 60 Vbeta primers and 13 Jbeta primers. Libraries were prepared by immunoSEQ multiplex PCR; TCRdb keeps only in-frame clonotypes and omits some of them. The sample records about 240,000 clones, about 80% being singletons. CDR3 length: 14 residues. The ends were cut back, 2 bases at V and 1 base at J, with 9 bases in the middle. The germline CDR1 and CDR2 sequences are SGHDT and YYEEEE. Sequenced material: PBMCs. The source is a woman in her sixties in good health and CMV-seropositive. V gene TRBV5-6 combines with J gene TRBJ2-5; D remains unclear. CDR3 sequence reads: CASSFLVSQETQYF. The CDR3 DNA follows: TGTGCCAGCAGCTTTCTAGTATCCCAAGAGACCCAGTACTTC. Full variable domain (rest looked up from reference TRBV5-6 and TRBJ2-5): DAGVTQSPTHLIKTRGQQVTLRCSPKSGHDTVSWYQQALGQGPQFIFQYYEEEERQRGNFPDRFSGHQFPNYSSELNVNALLLGDSALYLCASSFLVSQETQYFGPGTRLLVL.